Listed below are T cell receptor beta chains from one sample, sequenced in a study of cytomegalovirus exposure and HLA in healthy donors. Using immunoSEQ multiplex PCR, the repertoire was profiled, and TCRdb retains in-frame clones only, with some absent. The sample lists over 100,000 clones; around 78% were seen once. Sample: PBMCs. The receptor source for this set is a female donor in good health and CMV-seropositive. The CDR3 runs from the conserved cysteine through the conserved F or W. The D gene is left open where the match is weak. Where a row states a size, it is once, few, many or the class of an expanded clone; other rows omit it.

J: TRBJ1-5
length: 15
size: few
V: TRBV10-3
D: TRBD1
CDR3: CAIRKGQGNNQPQHF
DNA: TGTGCCATCAGGAAAGGACAGGGCAACAATCAGCCCCAGCATTTT

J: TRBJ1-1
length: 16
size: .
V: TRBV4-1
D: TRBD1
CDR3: CASSQTTGQGNTEAFF
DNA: TGCGCCAGCAGCCAGACGACGGGACAGGGGAACACTGAAGCTTTCTTT

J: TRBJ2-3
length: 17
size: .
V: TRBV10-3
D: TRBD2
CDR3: CAISEPLIAGRLDTQYF
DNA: TGTGCCATCAGTGAGCCTCTAATAGCGGGAAGATTAGATACGCAGTATTTT

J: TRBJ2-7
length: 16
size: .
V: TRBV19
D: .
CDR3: CASSIPSGTGVYEQYF
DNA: TGTGCCAGTAGTATACCATCAGGGACTGGGGTCTACGAGCAGTACTTC

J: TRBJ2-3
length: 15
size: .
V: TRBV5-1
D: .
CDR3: CASSDKDRGTDTQYF
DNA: TGCGCCAGCAGCGACAAAGACCGCGGGACAGATACGCAGTATTTT

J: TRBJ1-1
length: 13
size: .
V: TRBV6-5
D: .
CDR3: CAPACQGNTEAFF
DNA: TGTGCCCCCGCTTGCCAGGGGAACACTGAAGCTTTCTTT

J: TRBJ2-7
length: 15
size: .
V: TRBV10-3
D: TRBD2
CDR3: CAINPTSGPSYEQYF
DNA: TGTGCCATCAACCCAACTAGCGGGCCATCCTACGAGCAGTACTTC

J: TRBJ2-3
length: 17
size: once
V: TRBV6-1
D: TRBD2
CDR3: CASSEMLAGTPTDTQYF
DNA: TGTGCCAGCAGTGAAATGCTAGCGGGGACCCCCACAGATACGCAGTATTTT

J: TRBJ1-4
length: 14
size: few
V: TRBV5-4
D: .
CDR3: CASSSRVRGEKLFF
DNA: TGTGCCAGCAGCTCCCGGGTGCGAGGTGAAAAACTGTTTTTT

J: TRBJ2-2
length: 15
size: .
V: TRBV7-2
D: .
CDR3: CASSFYGGYTGELFF
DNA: TGTGCCAGCAGCTTCTACGGGGGATACACCGGGGAGCTGTTTTTT

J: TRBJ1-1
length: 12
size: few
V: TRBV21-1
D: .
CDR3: CASSIVFTEAFF
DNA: TGTGCCAGCAGCATAGTCTTTACTGAAGCTTTCTTT

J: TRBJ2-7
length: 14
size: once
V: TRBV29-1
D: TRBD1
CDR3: CSVNPGQGDYEQYF
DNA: TGCAGCGTAAACCCGGGACAGGGAGACTACGAGCAGTACTTC

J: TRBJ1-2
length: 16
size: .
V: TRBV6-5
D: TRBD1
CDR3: CASSYHPGQQNYGYTF
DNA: TGTGCCAGCAGTTACCACCCGGGACAGCAAAACTATGGCTACACCTTC

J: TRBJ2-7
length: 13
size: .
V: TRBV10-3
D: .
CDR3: CATHRDTGYEQYF
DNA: TGTGCCACCCACAGGGATACAGGGTACGAGCAGTACTTC

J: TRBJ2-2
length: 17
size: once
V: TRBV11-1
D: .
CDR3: CASSLTIQAETTGELFF
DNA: TGTGCCAGCAGCCTGACTATCCAAGCGGAAACCACCGGGGAGCTGTTTTTT

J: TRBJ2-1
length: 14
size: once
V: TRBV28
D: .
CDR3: CASTPMGGAGEQFF
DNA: TGTGCCAGCACTCCCATGGGGGGGGCTGGTGAGCAGTTCTTC

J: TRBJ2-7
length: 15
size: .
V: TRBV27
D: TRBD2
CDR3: CASSPLGTSAYEQYF
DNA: TGTGCCAGCAGTCCGTTAGGGACTAGCGCCTACGAGCAGTACTTC

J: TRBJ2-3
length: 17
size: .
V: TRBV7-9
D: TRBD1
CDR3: CASSSNPKSDRTDTQYF
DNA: TGTGCCAGCAGCTCGAACCCCAAGTCGGACAGGACAGATACGCAGTATTTT

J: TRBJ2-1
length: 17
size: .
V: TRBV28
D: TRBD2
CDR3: CASSWTSGGAFSNEQFF
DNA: TGTGCCAGCAGTTGGACTAGCGGGGGGGCATTTAGCAATGAGCAGTTCTTC

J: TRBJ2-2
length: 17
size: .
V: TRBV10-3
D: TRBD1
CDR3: CAISEAGQGVHTGELFF
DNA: TGTGCCATCAGTGAGGCGGGACAGGGCGTCCACACCGGGGAGCTGTTTTTT

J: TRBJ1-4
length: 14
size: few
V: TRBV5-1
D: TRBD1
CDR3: CASSLTGGDEKLFF
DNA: TGCGCCAGCAGCTTGACAGGGGGCGATGAAAAACTGTTTTTT

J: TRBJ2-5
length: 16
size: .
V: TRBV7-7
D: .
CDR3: CASSLGVDNYQETQYF
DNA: TGTGCCAGCAGCTTAGGTGTGGACAATTACCAAGAGACCCAGTACTTC

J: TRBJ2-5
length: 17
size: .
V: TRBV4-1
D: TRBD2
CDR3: CASSPLSRGGSQETQYF
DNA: TGCGCCAGCAGCCCCCTCTCACGGGGGGGCTCCCAAGAGACCCAGTACTTC

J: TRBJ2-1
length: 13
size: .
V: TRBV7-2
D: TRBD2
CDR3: CASSLDPGGEQFF
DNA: TGTGCCAGCAGCTTAGACCCGGGGGGAGAGCAGTTCTTC

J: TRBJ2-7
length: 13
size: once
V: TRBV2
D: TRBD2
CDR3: CASRRTSGYEQYF
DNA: TGTGCCAGCAGGAGGACTAGCGGTTACGAGCAGTACTTC

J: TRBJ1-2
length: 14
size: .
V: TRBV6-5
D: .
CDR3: CASRTGPPNYGYTF
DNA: TGTGCCAGCCGCACAGGACCTCCTAACTATGGCTACACCTTC

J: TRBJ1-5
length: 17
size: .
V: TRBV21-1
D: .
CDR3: CASSKEGGQGYDQPQHF
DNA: TGTGCCAGCAGCAAAGAGGGGGGACAGGGTTATGATCAGCCCCAGCATTTT

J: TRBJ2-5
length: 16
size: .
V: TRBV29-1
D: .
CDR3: CSVHLPGQGGGETQYF
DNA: TGCAGCGTTCACCTCCCTGGACAGGGAGGGGGAGAGACCCAGTACTTC

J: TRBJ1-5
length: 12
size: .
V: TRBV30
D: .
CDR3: CAWRQVNQPQHF
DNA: TGTGCCTGGAGGCAGGTCAATCAGCCCCAGCATTTT

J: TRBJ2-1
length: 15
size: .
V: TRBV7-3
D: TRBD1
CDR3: CASSSSTGDYNEQFF
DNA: TGTGCCAGCAGCTCCTCGACAGGGGATTACAATGAGCAGTTCTTC

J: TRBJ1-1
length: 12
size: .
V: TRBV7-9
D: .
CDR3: CASSLVNSQAFF
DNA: TGTGCCAGCAGCTTAGTAAACAGCCAAGCTTTCTTT

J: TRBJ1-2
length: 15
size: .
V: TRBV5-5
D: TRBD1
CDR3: CASSSAGTGGRGYTF
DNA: TGTGCCAGCAGCTCGGCCGGGACAGGGGGCCGTGGCTACACCTTC

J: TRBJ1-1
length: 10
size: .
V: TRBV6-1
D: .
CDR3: CASSLAAVSF
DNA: TGTGCCAGCAGCTTAGCTGCAGTTTCCTTT

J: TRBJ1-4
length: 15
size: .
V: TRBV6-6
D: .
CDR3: CASSFGRATNEKLFF
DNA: TGTGCCAGCAGTTTCGGCCGGGCAACTAATGAAAAACTGTTTTTT

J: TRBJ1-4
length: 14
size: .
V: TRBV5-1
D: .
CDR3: CASSLGRSNEKLFF
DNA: TGCGCCAGCAGCTTGGGCAGATCTAATGAAAAACTGTTTTTT

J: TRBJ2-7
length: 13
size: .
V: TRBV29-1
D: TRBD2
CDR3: CSVGLAVGYEQYF
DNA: TGCAGCGTTGGACTAGCGGTTGGGTACGAGCAGTACTTC

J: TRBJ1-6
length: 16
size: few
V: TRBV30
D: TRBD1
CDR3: CAWRQTSTGVRSPLHF
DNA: TGTGCCTGGCGTCAAACCTCGACAGGGGTGAGATCACCCCTCCACTTT

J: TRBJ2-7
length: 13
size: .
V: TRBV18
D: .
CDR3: CASSPIGDYEQYF
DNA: TGTGCCAGCTCACCAATCGGAGACTACGAGCAGTACTTC

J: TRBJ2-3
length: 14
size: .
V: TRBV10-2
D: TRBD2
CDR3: CASRETSGTDTQYF
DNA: TGCGCCAGCAGGGAGACTAGCGGCACAGATACGCAGTATTTT

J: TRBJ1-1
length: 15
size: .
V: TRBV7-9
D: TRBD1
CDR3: CSSSPLQGQDTEAFF
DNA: TGTTCCAGCAGCCCCCTCCAGGGACAGGACACTGAAGCTTTCTTT

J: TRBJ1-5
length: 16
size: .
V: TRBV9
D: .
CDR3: CASSVGLGGSGQPQHF
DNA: TGTGCCAGCAGCGTAGGTTTAGGGGGATCGGGGCAGCCCCAGCATTTT